The TCR beta chain described here comes from a study of blood T cell repertoires in COVID-19. About the study: Researchers got acute and convalescent COVID-19 samples from the United States, Italy and Spain. The cDNA or gDNA used as material had been derived from T cells, B-cell-depleted T cells, or PBMCs.

The V and J ends lost 3 bases and 4 bases, in that order; junction bases with no gene match: 5. This CDR3 is 16 amino acids long. CDR1 and CDR2 (germline): LNHDA, SQIVND (reference sequence). Per the authors' pipeline: Quantification of nucleated cells was approximated via reference gene primer amplification. The method was immunoSEQ multiplex PCR; TCRdb's version includes in-frame clones alone and lacks a portion of them. V, J and clone size derive from that table, while D and trimming were established from the DNA sequence. The table has around 170,000 clones, 85% to 95% seen once. The specimen was peripheral blood. The chain uses TRBV19 and TRBJ2-3; 12 bases align to TRBD1. The sequence came from a man aged 50 to 59 with acute or convalescent COVID-19. CDR3 coding DNA: TGTGCCAGTAGTATTGGGACAGGGGGCTGGTCAGATACGCAGTATTTT. Residues: CASSIGTGGWSDTQYF.